This T cell receptor (beta chain) was profiled in a study of identical twins. CDR3 length: 16 residues. Trimming cost V 8 bases and J 0 bases; bases outside gene matches: 10. The germline gives CDR1 LNHNV, CDR2 YYDKDF (reference sequence). MiXCR, run by TCRdb on the 5' RACE reads, gives a single entry per CDR3 protein. This sample has a few hundred thousand distinct CDR3 sequences; 8.5% to 10% occur once, and the top ten carry over 7%. Sequencing used naive T cells sorted from blood. The origin of this receptor is a woman in her forties or fifties in good health. The genes are TRBV15 and TRBJ2-3; 8 nucleotides line up with TRBD2. CDR3 protein: CATHGTGGPSTDTQYF. The CDR3 nucleotides are TGTGCCACCCACGGGACGGGAGGGCCCAGCACAGATACGCAGTATTTT. The full variable domain, with the rest looked up from reference TRBV15 and TRBJ2-3, is DAMVIQNPRYQVTQFGKPVTLSCSQTLNHNVMYWYQQKSSQAPKLLFHYYDKDFNNEADTPDNFQSRRPNTSFCFLDIRSPGLGDTAMYLCATHGTGGPSTDTQYFGPGTRLTVL.